This T cell receptor beta chain was documented in a study of metastatic and nonmetastatic thyroid tumors. About the study: Thyroid patients, malignant and benign, had repertoires compared across blood and tumor or nodule tissue.

Nobody among the patients had been given any treatment before thyroid surgery. Germline values: CDR1 MGHRA, CDR2 YSYEKL. The CDR3 extends over 15 amino acids. Trimming cost V 1 base and J 4 bases, with 14 bases left between them. This clone is medium-sized within its sample. From the PCR reads, TCRdb re-called clones with MiXCR. This table has around 4,100 clones, roughly 30% appearing once. The sequence was obtained from a female donor with papillary thyroid cancer or a benign thyroid nodule (not recorded which). Some clones in this sample may be carry-over from other donors' samples. The rearrangement joins TRBV4-1 to TRBJ2-7; D perhaps matches TRBD1 (6 bases). The sequencing sample was made of adjacent normal tissue. This CDR3 is CASSQGPGASYEQYF. The CDR3 region has the DNA TGCGCCAGCAGCCAAGGTCCAGGGGCCTCGTACGAGCAGTACTTC.